The present T cell receptor (beta chain) was sequenced within a study of blood T cells in healthy people across ages (dated by TCRdb to 2014 to 2015). General notes on the study: In model experiments, template switching captured roughly one uniquely barcoded TCR beta cDNA molecule for every two T cells. Donors were grouped into four age groups: young (average about 15 years), middle-aged (around 39), aged (about 60) and long-lived (around 80). Age-related changes in TCR beta repertoire diversity were measured in the study by deep sequencing normalized with unique cDNA molecular identifiers. Two additional independent replicas of 1 million unique cDNA reads from the same blood draw were analyzed for two donors (one aged 18 to 29 and one aged 80 or older). To avoid experimental bias, donors of different ages were distributed randomly across sequencing lanes.

This clonotype was recorded a few times. Its antigen remains undetermined. No much larger clonotype is one base removed from it; base qualities were not supplied. The full study reports these points: Estimates of total diversity based on one million sequenced T cells were regarded as lower bounds and as underestimates. Donor CMV infection status was unknown, potentially confounding age-related changes in expanded clonotypes. Observed TCR beta diversity per million T cells fell roughly linearly with age, and a significant reduction was already apparent by age roughly 40. Compared with the aged group, the long-lived group had more naive CD4+ T cells, fewer expanded clones and increased TCR diversity, a pattern suggesting age selection. Because profiling used bulk unsorted PBMCs, naive and antigen-experienced compartments could not be compared conclusively. There was a strong correlation between observed TCR beta diversity and the percentage of naive T cells measured by flow cytometry.

The donors were 40 or so Caucasian individuals from Russia, aged 6 to 90 years, who were systemically healthy. Approximately 11 milliliters of peripheral blood were drawn from each donor into EDTA-treated Vacutainer tubes. Ficoll-Paque density-gradient centrifugation was used to isolate PBMCs, with at least 7 million per sample. Trizol reagent was used to extract total RNA from PBMCs, with at least 6 micrograms per sample. For every donor, flow cytometry on a PBMC aliquot measured the percentage of naive CD45RAhigh/CD27high T cells. Preparation of the library involved 5' RACE. Sequencer: Illumina HiSeq 2500. The second PCR ran for roughly 7 to 12 cycles and used a J-beta primer mix along with a sample-barcoded 5' primer. A unique molecular identifier was introduced onto each TCR beta cDNA molecule by a template-switch 5' adaptor carrying 12 random nucleotides. Each sample yielded at least 2.5 million CDR3-containing paired-end reads. All of the RNA was converted into first-strand cDNA using the Mint cDNA synthesis kit, with a TRBC-specific oligonucleotide serving as the primer. All cDNA was treated with uracil-DNA glycosylase and then went through a first 18-cycle PCR with the universal primers M1SS and BC2_uni_R. The authors' analysis ran thus. For normalization, 1 million high-quality reads were randomly selected from each sample, with every read carrying a distinct molecular identifier. Instead of being binned into consensus sequences, reads with shared molecular identifiers were discarded. MiTCR, set to a Q25 quality threshold and the strictest error-elimination algorithm, was used for CDR3 identification, clonotype clustering and error correction. A nonparametric unseen species model with Euler transformation was used to estimate lower-bound total TCR beta diversity. TCRdb reran the public reads through fastp at Q25 and MiXCR, keeping productive beta chains. Rows merge per CDR3 protein into single entries with the most common DNA and genes. In this record, the V and J calls reflect TCRdb's handling and not the investigators' own analysis. In this sample the table shows around 1,000,000 distinct CDR3 sequences, roughly two fifths of which occur a single time. The ten largest make up around 13% of the sample.

Reading from cysteine to phenylalanine, the CDR3 counts 15 amino acids. Left in the record is the CDR3 DNA by itself, 45 bases read in frame from the first base. The germline V gene specifies MNHEY as CDR1 and SVGAGI as CDR2. The V end loses 4 bases and the J end loses 6 bases, and a stretch of 13 bases separates them. This TCR was sampled from a man aged 18 to 29 in good health. The chain was built from TRBV6-5 and TRBJ1-6; no confident D gene assignment can be made. Sample: blood. The DNA reads as follows: TGTGCCAGCAGTTTCTACCCCCGAATTAATTCACCCCTCCACTTT. Its amino acids are CASSFYPRINSPLHF.